A selection of T cell receptor beta chains follows, all from one sample in a study of T cell responses to AZD1222 COVID-19 vaccine. Some clones are missing from TCRdb's copy, which holds only in-frame ones; the method was immunoSEQ multiplex PCR. The sample lists 85,000 to 120,000 clones, around 91% occurring once. Sequencing was performed on peripheral blood, taken 28 days after the second AZD1222 dose. Receptors were obtained from an adult who received the AZD1222 COVID-19 vaccine. CDR3s include the opening cysteine and the closing phenylalanine or tryptophan. The D gene is left open where the match is weak. Clone sizes are given selectively: once, few, many, or a class where the clone is expanded.

NA,NA,TRBJ1-1,TRBV3-1/TRBV3-2,TGTGCCAGCAGCCAAGCCCACTTGAACACTGAAGCTTTCTTT,CASSQAHLNTEAFF
NA,TRBD1,TRBJ2-6,TRBV9,TGTGCCAGCAGCGCAACACAGGGGTCTGGGGCCAACGTCCTGACTTTC,CASSATQGSGANVLTF
NA,TRBD1,TRBJ2-6,TRBV19,TGTGCCAGTAGTTTAAGGGGACAGGGCCTCTCTGGGGCCAACGTCCTGACTTTC,CASSLRGQGLSGANVLTF
NA,NA,TRBJ2-7,TRBV7-2,TGTGCCAGCAGCTCATTGCCGACGGTGAGCTACGAGCAGTACTTC,CASSSLPTVSYEQYF
NA,NA,TRBJ2-7,TRBV5-1,TGCGCCAGCAGCTTGGCCAACAGGGTTCAGCACGAGCAGTACTTC,CASSLANRVQHEQYF
NA,NA,TRBJ1-2,TRBV3-1/TRBV3-2,TGTGCCAGCGGCCAGAACTATGGCTACACCTTC,CASGQNYGYTF
NA,NA,TRBJ1-1,TRBV10-2,TGCGCCAGCAGCAACGGGCCTCTCGACACTGAAGCTTTCTTT,CASSNGPLDTEAFF
NA,TRBD2,TRBJ2-3,TRBV5-1,TGCGCCAGCAGCCTCGCGGGGGGGCTAGATACGCAGTATTTT,CASSLAGGLDTQYF
NA,TRBD1,TRBJ2-7,TRBV5-1,TGCGCCAGCAGCGACGGACAGGGGCCTACCTACGAGCAGTACTTC,CASSDGQGPTYEQYF
NA,TRBD1,TRBJ1-2,TRBV27,TGTGCCAGCAGTTCAAACCGGGACAGGATATATGGCTACACCTTC,CASSSNRDRIYGYTF
NA,NA,TRBJ2-3,TRBV11-3,TGTGCCAGCAGCTTGGCGACAGGAGGGGCAGATACGCAGTATTTT,CASSLATGGADTQYF
NA,NA,TRBJ1-4,TRBV5-1,TGCGCCAGCAGCCCCCGCGGGGGCGAGAAACTGTTTTTT,CASSPRGGEKLFF
NA,NA,TRBJ2-1,TRBV14,TGTGCCAGCAGCCAAGATTGGGGGGCGGGCTACAATGAGCAGTTCTTC,CASSQDWGAGYNEQFF
once,NA,TRBJ2-7,TRBV3-1/TRBV3-2,TGTGCCAGCAGCCAAGGGACCCGTAGGGCGCGGGGTTCCTACGAGCAGTACTTC,CASSQGTRRARGSYEQYF
NA,NA,TRBJ2-7,TRBV15,TGTGCCACCAGCAGAACAGGTCCCCCCTACGAGCAGTACTTC,CATSRTGPPYEQYF
NA,NA,TRBJ2-5,TRBV11-2,TGTGCCAGCAGTTATAGGCAGACCCAGTACTTC,CASSYRQTQYF
NA,TRBD1,TRBJ1-6,TRBV7-9,TGTGCCAGCAGTTCTAGGACAGGTGGCAATTCACCCCTCCACTTT,CASSSRTGGNSPLHF
once,TRBD2,TRBJ2-3,TRBV7-3,TGTGCCAGCAGCTGGGGGGGAAGCACAGATACGCAGTATTTT,CASSWGGSTDTQYF
NA,NA,TRBJ1-2,TRBV7-8,TGTGCCAGCAGCGTGGACAGAGCTAACTATGGCTACACCTTC,CASSVDRANYGYTF
NA,NA,TRBJ1-1,TRBV9,TGTGCCAGCAGCGTAGCAGGCAACATGAACACTGAAGCTTTCTTT,CASSVAGNMNTEAFF
few,NA,TRBJ2-7,TRBV7-7,TGTGCTAGCAGCTTAGGGGGGTCCCCCTTCGATGAGCAGTACTTC,CASSLGGSPFDEQYF
NA,TRBD1,TRBJ1-1,TRBV9,TGTGCCAGCAGCGCCCGACAGGGGAACACTGAAGCTTTCTTT,CASSARQGNTEAFF
NA,NA,TRBJ2-1,TRBV5-1,TGCGCCAGCGGGTGGGGGCATAATGAGCAGTTCTTC,CASGWGHNEQFF
NA,NA,TRBJ2-3,TRBV5-1,TGCGCCAGCAGCCCGGTCGCTACTAGCACAGATACGCAGTATTTT,CASSPVATSTDTQYF
NA,NA,TRBJ2-2,TRBV9,TGTGCCAGCAGCTCCGCTGGACAGTTACACACCGGGGAGCTGTTTTTT,CASSSAGQLHTGELFF
NA,TRBD1,TRBJ1-2,TRBV27,TGTGCCAGCAGTAAGAGTACAGGGGTCTATGGCTACACCTTC,CASSKSTGVYGYTF
NA,NA,TRBJ2-5,TRBV9,TGTGCCAGCAGTAACAGGCTTGAGACCCAGTACTTC,CASSNRLETQYF